Below are 9 T cell receptor beta chains sequenced from a single sample in a study of early T cells in non-severe SARS-CoV-2 infection. TCRdb fed the 5' RACE reads into MiXCR, producing one record per CDR3 protein. The sample includes roughly 30,000 distinct CDR3 sequences, over 5% of them seen just once. The sequenced material came from whole blood. These receptors were obtained from an adult who was a healthcare worker with PCR-confirmed SARS-CoV-2 infection or an uninfected control (not recorded which).

Ten or more counts support this clonotype. The V call is TRBV7-3, the J call TRBJ1-1, with D unclear. V was pared by 7 bases and J by 1 base, with 13 bases between. The CDR3 loop spans 14 amino acids. In germline, CDR1 is SGHTA, CDR2 FQGTGA. The CDR3 spells CASTKSAGNTEAFF. Written as DNA, the CDR3 is TGTGCCAGCACCAAATCTGCGGGGAACACTGAAGCTTTCTTT.

This chain uses TRBV25-1 with TRBJ1-1; D gene uncertain. The CDR3 has 13 amino acids. Germline CDR1 and CDR2: MGHDK and SYGVNS. Trimming removed 8 bases from V and 5 bases from J, with 15 bases in between. The CDR3 nucleotides are TGTGCCAGCTTGGACCGAACGGGGACTGAAGCTTTCTTT. The encoded protein is CASLDRTGTEAFF.

This clonotype was counted many times. The chain links TRBV2 to TRBJ2-2; 8 nucleotides match TRBD1. From germline, CDR1 is SNHLY and CDR2 FYNNEI. The junction had 7 bases not matched to a gene; V was cut back by 2 bases and J by 2 bases. CDR3 size: 17 residues. The DNA of the CDR3 is TGTGCCAGCAGTGAAAGGGGGGACAGGCCCAACACCGGGGAGCTGTTTTTT. This encodes CASSERGDRPNTGELFF.

This rearrangement joins TRBV21-1 to TRBJ1-1; the tabulated D call, TRBD1, remains unverified against the DNA. TRBV21-1 is a listed pseudogene. The CDR3 has 17 residues. DNA of the CDR3: TGTGCCAGCAGCTTACCCAACAGGGGGCGGGTGAACACTGAAGCTTTCTTT. Translated, it gives CASSLPNRGRVNTEAFF.

By sample share, this clonotype is medium-sized. The gene calls are TRBV11-3 and TRBJ2-1; D is ambiguous. The V and J ends lost 5 bases and 6 bases respectively, with 11 bases between them. The CDR3 contains 13 residues. Germline V gene lookup returns CDR1 SGHNT and CDR2 YENEEA. The CDR3 coding sequence is TGTGCCAGCAGCGAGACCCGGGTCAATGAGCAGTTCTTC. This sequence encodes CASSETRVNEQFF. The entire variable domain, with the rest obtained from reference TRBV11-3 and TRBJ2-1, is as follows: EAGVVQSPRYKIIEKKQPVAFWCNPISGHNTLYWYLQNLGQGPELLIRYENEEAVDDSQLPKDRFSAERLKGVDSTLKIQPAELGDSAVYLCASSETRVNEQFFGPGTRLTVL.

V is TRBV10-3 and J is TRBJ2-2, with TRBD1 as a possible D gene (6 bases). This CDR3 spans 14 amino acids. The V end was cut by 10 bases, the J end by 3 bases, with 15 bases between. Germline-derived CDR1 and CDR2 are ENHRY and SYGVKD. The DNA of the CDR3 is TGTGCCACGGCGAGGGGGATAGACACCGGGGAGCTGTTTTTT. Translation: CATARGIDTGELFF.

This clonotype occurred many times. This sequence joins TRBV11-2 and TRBJ2-5; 7 nucleotides agree with TRBD2. Germline V gene lookup returns CDR1 SGHAT and CDR2 FQNNGV. V was pared by 3 bases and J by 5 bases, with 6 bases of the junction left unmatched. CDR3 length: 14 residues. CDR3 amino acids: CASSFAGVGETQYF. The CDR3 nucleotides read TGTGCCAGCAGCTTCGCGGGAGTTGGCGAGACCCAGTACTTC.

This clonotype was seen ten or more times. This rearrangement joins TRBV30 to TRBJ1-4; tentative D call: TRBD1 (5 bases). Germline CDR1 reads GTSNPN; CDR2 reads SVGIG (reference sequence). The CDR3 has 14 residues. Trimming took 0 bases from V and 4 from J, leaving 9 bases between them. The chain's CDR3 is CAWSVPGNNEKLFF. The CDR3 nucleotides are TGTGCCTGGAGTGTGCCAGGGAATAATGAAAAACTGTTTTTT. Combining the CDR3 with reference TRBV30 and TRBJ1-4 gives the whole variable domain SQTIHQWPATLVQPVGSPLSLECTVEGTSNPNLYWYRQAAGRGLQLLFYSVGIGQISSEVPQNLSASRPQDRQFILSSKKLLLSDSGFYLCAWSVPGNNEKLFFGSGTQLSVL.

This clonotype was observed at least ten times. This sequence joins TRBV15 and TRBJ1-5, with unresolved D. The CDR3 is 11 residues long. CDR1 LNHNV and CDR2 YYDKDF come from the germline V gene (reference sequence). The V end was cut by 5 bases, the J end by 5 bases, with 4 bases between. In DNA form, the CDR3 reads TGTGCCACCAGCGGGCATCAGCCCCAGCATTTT. Its translation: CATSGHQPQHF.